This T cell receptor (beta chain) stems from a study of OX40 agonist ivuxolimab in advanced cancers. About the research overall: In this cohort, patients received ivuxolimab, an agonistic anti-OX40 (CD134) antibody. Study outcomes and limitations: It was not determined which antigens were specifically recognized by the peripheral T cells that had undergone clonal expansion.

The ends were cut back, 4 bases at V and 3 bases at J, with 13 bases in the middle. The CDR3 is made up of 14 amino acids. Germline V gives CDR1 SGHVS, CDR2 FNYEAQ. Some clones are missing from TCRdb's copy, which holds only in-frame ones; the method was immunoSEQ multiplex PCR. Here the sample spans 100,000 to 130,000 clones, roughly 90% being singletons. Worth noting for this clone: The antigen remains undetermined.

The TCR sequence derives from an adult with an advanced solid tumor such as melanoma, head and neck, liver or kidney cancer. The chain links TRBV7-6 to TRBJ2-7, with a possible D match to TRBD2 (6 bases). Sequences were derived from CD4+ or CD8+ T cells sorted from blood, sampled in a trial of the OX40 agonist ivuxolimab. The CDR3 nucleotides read TGTGCCAGCAGCTCTTTAGCGGAAGGCTACGAGCAGTACTTC. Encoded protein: CASSSLAEGYEQYF.